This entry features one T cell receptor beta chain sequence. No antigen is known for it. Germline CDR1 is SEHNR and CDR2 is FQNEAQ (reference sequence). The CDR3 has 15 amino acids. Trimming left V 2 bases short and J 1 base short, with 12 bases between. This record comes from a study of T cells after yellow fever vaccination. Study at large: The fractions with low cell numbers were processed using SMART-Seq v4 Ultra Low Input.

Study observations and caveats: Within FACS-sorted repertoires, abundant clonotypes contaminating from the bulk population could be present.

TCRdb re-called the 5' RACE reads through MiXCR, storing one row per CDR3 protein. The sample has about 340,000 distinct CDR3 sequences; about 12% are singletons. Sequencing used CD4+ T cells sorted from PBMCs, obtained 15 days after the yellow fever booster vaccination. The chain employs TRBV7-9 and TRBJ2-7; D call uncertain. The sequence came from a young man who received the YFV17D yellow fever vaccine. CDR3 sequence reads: CASSLSFGLSYEQYV. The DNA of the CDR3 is TGTGCCAGCAGCTTATCGTTTGGGCTATCCTACGAGCAGTACGTC.